Below, 9 T cell receptor beta chains from the same sample are listed, as sequenced in a study of control samples from healthy donors and cancer patients. Using immunoSEQ multiplex PCR, the repertoire was profiled, and TCRdb retains in-frame clones only, with some absent. In the table there are 100,000 to 150,000 clones, around 90% of which are singletons. The sample was blood. These TCRs come from a middle-aged man in good health.

This clone was seen once. The chain uses TRBV14 and TRBJ2-7; D call uncertain. Germline V gene sequence: CDR1 SGHDN, CDR2 FVKESK. Deletions cut 3 bases from V and 4 bases from J, with 7 bases between. There are 12 residues in the CDR3. The CDR3 DNA is TGTGCCAGCAGCCATTCACCTTACGAGCAGTACTTC. This gives the protein CASSHSPYEQYF.

The genes are TRBV5-1 and TRBJ2-7; 7 nucleotides align to TRBD2. Germline loops: CDR1 SGHRS, CDR2 YFSETQ. This CDR3 region has 16 residues. Trimming at V came to 0 bases and at J to 3 bases, leaving 9 bases not matched to a gene. CDR3 protein: CASSLGTSRGYYEQYF. In DNA, the CDR3 is TGCGCCAGCAGCTTGGGGACTAGTCGTGGATACTACGAGCAGTACTTC.

The chain recombines TRBV25-1 with TRBJ2-3; D is uncertain. Germline CDR1 reads MGHDK; CDR2 reads SYGVNS. This CDR3 is 13 amino acids long. The V gene lost 0 bases and the J gene lost 6 bases, with 7 bases spanning the gap. The CDR3 region is CASSEYFDDTQYF. Here the CDR3 DNA reads TGTGCCAGCAGTGAATATTTCGACGATACGCAGTATTTT.

A remark on this clone: At the DNA level, this CDR3 is encoded by other sequences in the same sample as well. V is TRBV5-1 and J is TRBJ2-2; no definite D call. CDR1 and CDR2 from the germline V gene are SGHRS and YFSETQ. This CDR3 spans 13 amino acids. V lost 0 bases and J 4 bases, leaving 4 bases between the germline ends. The CDR3 is CASSLAATGELFF. The CDR3 DNA sequence: TGCGCCAGCAGCTTGGCTGCCACCGGGGAGCTGTTTTTT.

This clone was recorded once. The V call is TRBV10-3, the J call TRBJ1-4; the D gene is possibly TRBD1 (5 bases). CDR3 length: 14 amino acids. Trimming took off 6 bases at V and 3 bases at J, with 11 bases between the two ends. Germline assignment: CDR1 ENHRY and CDR2 SYGVKD. The CDR3 nucleotides are TGTGCCATCAGGAAGGCAGGGTCTAATGAAAAACTGTTTTTT. This translates into CAIRKAGSNEKLFF.

The chain has TRBV19 and TRBJ1-1; the match to TRBD1 covers 9 bases. The CDR3 totals 18 residues. Losses at the gene ends were 2 bases for V and 5 bases for J; bases not matched to a gene: 15. CDR1 and CDR2 (germline): LNHDA, SQIVND (reference sequence). CDR3 amino acids: CASSIRGQGVGGGTEAFF. The CDR3 DNA follows: TGTGCCAGTAGTATAAGGGGACAGGGAGTCGGTGGTGGGACTGAAGCTTTCTTT.

V usage is TRBV7-9 and J usage is TRBJ1-4, with 10 bases lining up with TRBD1. CDR3 size: 15 residues. The V segment lost 1 base and the J segment 10 bases; nucleotides outside the gene matches: 6. From germline, CDR1 is SEHNR and CDR2 FQNEAQ (reference sequence). The CDR3 nucleotides read TGTGCCAGCAGCTTAGTGGGACAGGGGTTCGGAAAACTGTTTTTT. Amino acids: CASSLVGQGFGKLFF. The complete variable domain, with remaining parts taken from reference TRBV7-9 and TRBJ1-4, reads DTGVSQNPRHKITKRGQNVTFRCDPISEHNRLYWYRQTLGQGPEFLTYFQNEAQLEKSRLLSDRFSAERPKGSFSTLEIQRTEQGDSAMYLCASSLVGQGFGKLFFGSGTQLSVL.

The rearrangement uses TRBV4-1 and TRBJ2-7; D gene ambiguous. The length of the CDR3 is 14 residues. V was shortened by 9 bases and J by 4 bases, with 19 bases between the two germline ends. The germline CDR1 and CDR2 sequences are MGHRA and YSYEKL. The CDR3 is CASKATEIGYEQYF. The CDR3 bases are TGCGCCAGTAAAGCCACGGAGATCGGGTACGAGCAGTACTTC.

J is TRBJ1-6 and V is TRBV6-5; tentative D call: TRBD1 (5 bases). The CDR3 has 15 residues. Trimming took off 7 bases at V and 7 bases at J, with 17 bases between the two ends. Germline V gene data show CDR1 as MNHEY and CDR2 as SVGAGI. CDR3 protein: CASTEGQGLNSPLHF. The CDR3 DNA reads as TGTGCCAGCACCGAGGGCCAGGGACTGAATTCACCCCTCCACTTT.